The 17 T cell receptor beta chains below all came from one sample that was sequenced in a study of beta chain features in type 1 diabetes. The antigens these receptors bind are not known. The isolated RNA, all of it, was reverse transcribed, so expressed TCRB transcripts were what got sequenced. TCRdb keeps only in-frame clones here, not all; method: immunoSEQ multiplex PCR. Of about 250,000 clones in the sample, roughly 10% were seen once. Findings and caveats of the study: In all four CD4+ subsets, TCRB CDR3 length was significantly, moderately reduced in type 1 diabetes.

Input material: naive CD4+ T cells from blood. All receptors come from a man younger than 45 with type 1 diabetes.

This clone has more than one count but fewer than ten. The V call is TRBV7-2, the J call TRBJ2-1; possibly TRBD1 for D (6 bases). The CDR3 length is 12 residues. V gave up 5 bases and J gave up 4 bases, with 6 bases separating them. Germline-derived CDR1 and CDR2 are SGHTA and FQGNSA. The CDR3 here is CASSGQYNEQFF. In DNA, the CDR3 is TGTGCCAGCAGCGGACAGTACAATGAGCAGTTCTTC.

The chain recombines TRBV7-3 with TRBJ2-1; 11 bases are shared with TRBD2. Trimming removed 8 bases from V and 0 bases from J; junction bases left unmatched: 3. The CDR3 totals 15 residues. From germline, CDR1 is SGHTA and CDR2 FQGTGA. Here the CDR3 DNA reads TGTGCCAGCGGTAGCGGGGGGGCCTCCTACAATGAGCAGTTCTTC. It translates to CASGSGGASYNEQFF.

The sample holds a few counts of this clone. The genes are TRBV9 and TRBJ2-7, with 8 bases identical to TRBD1. Germline-derived CDR1 and CDR2 are SGDLS and YYNGEE. J was trimmed by 3 bases and V by 4 bases; bases with no gene match: 12. The CDR3 contains 16 residues. CDR3 region: CASSTGGTASNYEQYF. In DNA form, the CDR3 reads TGTGCCAGCAGCACAGGGGGTACAGCCAGTAACTACGAGCAGTACTTC. Full variable domain (remainder filled in from reference TRBV9 and TRBJ2-7): DSGVTQTPKHLITATGQRVTLRCSPRSGDLSVYWYQQSLDQGLQFLIQYYNGEERAKGNILERFSAQQFPDLHSELNLSSLELGDSALYFCASSTGGTASNYEQYFGPGTRLTVT.

The chain has TRBV29-1 and TRBJ1-4; TRBD1 matches at 7 bases. V gave up 4 bases and J gave up 1 base; unmatched junction bases: 3. CDR1 SQVTM and CDR2 ANQGSEA come from the germline V gene. This CDR3 comprises 14 residues. CDR3 amino acids: CSVAYRGTNEKLFF. The DNA of the CDR3 is TGCAGCGTTGCCTACAGGGGAACTAATGAAAAACTGTTTTTT.

The sample holds a few counts of this clone. The rearrangement links TRBV5-1 to TRBJ1-2; TRBD1 might be the D (5 bases). This CDR3 is 15 amino acids long. Deletions cut 3 bases from V and 0 bases from J, with 12 bases between. Germline V gives CDR1 SGHRS, CDR2 YFSETQ. The CDR3 nucleotides are TGCGCCAGCAGCTCCGGAGGGGTCTCTAACTATGGCTACACCTTC. It is translated as CASSSGGVSNYGYTF.

This clone was observed a few times. The V and J genes are TRBV29-1 and TRBJ1-1; TRBD1 is a possible D gene (5 bases). The germline V gene encodes CDR1 SQVTM and CDR2 ANQGSEA. Trimming removed 5 bases at V and 5 bases at J, with 15 bases between. CDR3 length: 13 amino acids. The CDR3 DNA reads as TGCAGCGTTACCCAGGGTCGAACTACTGAAGCTTTCTTT. This sequence encodes CSVTQGRTTEAFF.

This clone was seen a handful of times. The gene calls are TRBV4-1 and TRBJ2-2; 7 nucleotides agree with TRBD1. Trimming cost V 1 base and J 6 bases; bases outside gene matches: 5. In germline, CDR1 is MGHRA, CDR2 YSYEKL. This CDR3 comprises 15 residues. CDR3 sequence (DNA): TGCGCCAGCAGCCAAGGACAGGGTGCACCCGGGGAGCTGTTTTTT. Translation gives CASSQGQGAPGELFF.

The rearrangement uses TRBV7-2 and TRBJ2-3, with 10 bases that match TRBD2. J lost 5 bases, V lost 5 bases, and 13 bases had no gene match. The CDR3 runs 17 residues. Per the germline V gene, CDR1 is SGHTA and CDR2 is FQGNSA. The DNA for the CDR3 is TGTGCCAGCAGCCAACCGCCGGGGGGACTAGCGCTAGATACGCAGTATTTT. This sequence encodes CASSQPPGGLALDTQYF.

This rearrangement joins TRBV2 to TRBJ1-5; TRBD1 matches at 8 bases. Losses at the gene ends were 7 bases for V and 9 bases for J; bases not matched to a gene: 11. This CDR3 spans 14 amino acids. Germline assignment: CDR1 SNHLY and CDR2 FYNNEI. The CDR3 sequence is CASMSPRGLRPQHF. In DNA form, the CDR3 reads TGTGCCAGCATGTCCCCCAGGGGGCTTCGGCCCCAGCATTTT.

A few counts support this clone. The chain links TRBV25-1 to TRBJ1-1, with a tentative D call TRBD1 (5 bases). The length of the CDR3 is 11 residues. Deletions cut 4 bases from V and 13 bases from J, with 13 bases between. The germline CDR1 and CDR2 sequences are MGHDK and SYGVNS. CDR3 residues: CASSGLQGGFF. Written as DNA, the CDR3 is TGTGCCAGCAGTGGCCTCCAGGGTGGTTTCTTT.

The chain combines TRBV5-6 with TRBJ2-5, with D possibly matching TRBD2 (7 bases). CDR1 SGHDT and CDR2 YYEEEE come from the germline V gene. CDR3 size: 15 residues. V lost 2 bases, J lost 1 base, and 12 bases lay in between. DNA for the CDR3: TGTGCCAGCAGCTTACTCGGGGGGCCCCAAGAGACCCAGTACTTC. Its translation: CASSLLGGPQETQYF. The full variable domain, with the rest looked up from reference TRBV5-6 and TRBJ2-5, is DAGVTQSPTHLIKTRGQQVTLRCSPKSGHDTVSWYQQALGQGPQFIFQYYEEEERQRGNFPDRFSGHQFPNYSSELNVNALLLGDSALYLCASSLLGGPQETQYFGPGTRLLVL.

This chain uses TRBV14 with TRBJ2-3; D possibly corresponds to TRBD2 (5 bases). Germline V gene sequence: CDR1 SGHDN, CDR2 FVKESK. The CDR3 totals 16 residues. Trimming took 0 bases from V and 4 from J, leaving 14 bases between them. The DNA of the CDR3 is TGTGCCAGCAGCCAAGATCGGGGTTCCGACCCAGATACGCAGTATTTT. It codes for CASSQDRGSDPDTQYF.

In this sample, this clone turned up a few times. The genes are TRBV5-6 and TRBJ2-1; tentatively, D is TRBD2 (6 bases). This CDR3 contains 13 residues. The V gene lost 4 bases and the J gene lost 5 bases, with 10 bases spanning the gap. Germline V gene lookup returns CDR1 SGHDT and CDR2 YYEEEE. DNA for the CDR3: TGTGCCAGCAGCCTGACTAGGAACAATGAGCAGTTCTTC. The encoded protein is CASSLTRNNEQFF.

This clone has a handful of counts. The V gene is TRBV2, the J gene TRBJ2-2; a possible D gene is TRBD2 (5 bases). The germline V and J ends were trimmed by 7 bases and 5 bases, with 11 bases remaining between them. Germline CDR1 reads SNHLY; CDR2 reads FYNNEI. The CDR3 totals 13 residues. The CDR3 DNA reads as TGTGCCAGCACCGTAGGGAGTACCGGGGAGCTGTTTTTT. Translated, it gives CASTVGSTGELFF.

This clone showed up just a few times. This chain uses TRBV9 with TRBJ2-2; D is perhaps TRBD2 (6 bases). The V end lost 5 bases, the J end lost 0 bases, and 11 bases lay between the germline ends. Germline CDR1 is SGDLS and CDR2 is YYNGEE. CDR3 length: 15 residues. The DNA of the CDR3 is TGTGCCAGCAGTCTTCGGAGGGCGAACACCGGGGAGCTGTTTTTT. This sequence encodes CASSLRRANTGELFF. Variable domain in full (rest from reference TRBV9 and TRBJ2-2): DSGVTQTPKHLITATGQRVTLRCSPRSGDLSVYWYQQSLDQGLQFLIQYYNGEERAKGNILERFSAQQFPDLHSELNLSSLELGDSALYFCASSLRRANTGELFFGEGSRLTVL.

The chain employs TRBV5-1 and TRBJ2-2; D is uncertain. In germline, CDR1 is SGHRS, CDR2 YFSETQ. V shed 2 bases and J shed 5 bases, with 10 bases lying between them. This CDR3 has 14 residues. This chain's CDR3 is CASSFTGPTGELFF. The CDR3 DNA reads as TGCGCCAGCAGCTTTACCGGTCCTACCGGGGAGCTGTTTTTT.

The V call is TRBV2, the J call TRBJ1-2, with D possibly matching TRBD1 (6 bases). From germline, CDR1 is SNHLY and CDR2 FYNNEI. V shed 6 bases and J shed 2 bases, with 13 bases lying between them. There are 14 residues in the CDR3. CDR3 region: CASRRTDLNYGYTF. In nucleotides, the CDR3 is TGTGCCAGCAGGCGGACAGACCTGAACTATGGCTACACCTTC.